The 23 T cell receptor beta chains presented below share a single source sample, sequenced in a study of blood T cell repertoires in COVID-19. TCRdb's table, derived via immunoSEQ multiplex PCR, lists solely in-frame clones and lacks some. The sample contains about 25,000 clones, roughly 91% of which appear only once. Sequenced: peripheral blood. The receptors were gathered from a man between 50 and 59 years old with active COVID-19.

A few counts support this clone. V is TRBV7-9 and J is TRBJ2-5; D gene ambiguous. V lost 5 bases and J 2 bases, leaving 6 bases between the germline ends. Germline V lookup: CDR1 SEHNR, CDR2 FQNEAQ (reference sequence). This CDR3 is 12 amino acids long. As DNA, the CDR3 is TGTGCCAGCAGCGCGGCACAAGAGACCCAGTACTTC. It translates to CASSAAQETQYF.

V is TRBV2 and J is TRBJ2-3, with TRBD2 identical over 10 bases. V shed 2 bases, J shed 2 bases, and the junction held 7 bases outside the gene matches. The CDR3 runs 17 residues. Germline values: CDR1 SNHLY, CDR2 FYNNEI. CDR3 loop: CASSETASGGTTDTQYF. The CDR3 DNA is TGTGCCAGCAGTGAAACGGCTAGCGGGGGAACCACAGATACGCAGTATTTT.

A word on this clone: The junction departs from the called germline gene at one end, perhaps through a read error. V is TRBV6-5 and J is TRBJ2-7, with TRBD1 matching over 12 bases. The CDR3 is 12 amino acids. Germline-derived CDR1 and CDR2 are MNHEY and SVGAGI. DNA for the CDR3: TGTGCCAGCAGGGCGGGACAGGGGGCAACGAACTTC. It yields the protein CASRAGQGATNF.

The chain is built from TRBV28 and TRBJ1-2; tentatively, D is TRBD1 (5 bases). Germline CDR1 and CDR2: MDHEN and SYDVKM. Trimming pared 3 bases from V and 5 bases from J, leaving 22 bases between. This CDR3 spans 17 amino acids. The CDR3 is CASSLTKDGVRGYGYTF. CDR3 DNA: TGTGCCAGCAGTTTGACAAAGGACGGGGTACGGGGGTATGGCTACACCTTC.

CDR3 DNA: TGCGCCAGCAGCTCGCTAGAGGGGGCAGGAAATTCACCCCTCCACTTT. Translated: CASSSLEGAGNSPLHF. The chain has TRBV5-1 and TRBJ1-6; TRBD1 agrees at 7 bases. The CDR3 extends over 16 amino acids. The V gene's germline CDR1 is SGHRS and CDR2 YFSETQ. J was trimmed by 7 bases and V by 3 bases; bases with no gene match: 10.

The chain links TRBV27 to TRBJ1-1; possibly TRBD1 for D (6 bases). The CDR3 totals 14 residues. Germline assignment: CDR1 MNHEY and CDR2 SMNVEV (reference sequence). Trimming shortened V by 6 bases and J by 2 bases, and 13 bases separated the two germline ends. CDR3 region: CASSPWTANTEAFF. CDR3 nucleotide sequence: TGTGCCAGCAGCCCCTGGACAGCTAACACTGAAGCTTTCTTT.

This sequence joins TRBV5-6 and TRBJ2-7; tentative D call: TRBD1 (6 bases). Germline assignment: CDR1 SGHDT and CDR2 YYEEEE. The CDR3 spans 15 residues. V lost 6 bases, J lost 6 bases, and 22 bases lay in between. CDR3 sequence reads: CASNKRTGYLFEQYV. CDR3 DNA: TGTGCCAGCAACAAACGCACAGGGTATCTTTTCGAGCAGTACGTC.

CDR3 sequence (DNA): TGCAGCGTTGAACCGGGGGCTTTCTTT. Residues: CSVEPGAFF. The gene calls are TRBV29-1 and TRBJ1-1; D not resolved. Trimming took off 2 bases at V and 11 bases at J, with 6 bases between the two ends. The CDR3 sequence is 9 residues long. CDR1 and CDR2 from the germline V gene are SQVTM and ANQGSEA.

This chain connects TRBV10-3 to TRBJ2-5, with TRBD1 identical over 8 bases. The V gene end was trimmed by 5 bases and the J gene end by 5 bases; junction bases not matched to a gene: 1. This CDR3 region has 12 residues. In germline, CDR1 is ENHRY, CDR2 SYGVKD. The CDR3 DNA follows: TGTGCCATCAGTTCAGGGGGCGAGACCCAGTACTTC. Translation gives CAISSGGETQYF.

V usage is TRBV14 and J usage is TRBJ1-4; the match to TRBD1 covers 9 bases. With 5 bases clipped from V and 0 bases from J, the junction kept 16 bases outside the gene matches. The CDR3 has 20 amino acids. Germline assignment: CDR1 SGHDN and CDR2 FVKESK. The CDR3: CASSEGYRGQPRSTNEKLFF. The CDR3 DNA sequence: TGTGCCAGCAGCGAAGGGTACAGGGGGCAGCCCCGCTCAACTAATGAAAAACTGTTTTTT.

This chain uses TRBV11-3 with TRBJ1-1; TRBD1 is a possible D gene (5 bases). V lost 2 bases and J lost 7, with 11 bases in between. Germline-derived CDR1 and CDR2 are SGHNT and YENEEA. This CDR3 region has 13 residues. In DNA form, the CDR3 reads TGTGCCAGCAGCTTAAGGCAGGGAAGTGAAGCTTTCTTT. Residues: CASSLRQGSEAFF.

The V and J genes are TRBV15 and TRBJ1-1, with 11 bases matching TRBD1. V gave up 1 base and J gave up 1 base; unmatched junction bases: 8. The CDR3 is 18 residues long. The germline CDR1 and CDR2 sequences are LNHNV and YYDKDF (reference sequence). The CDR3 DNA reads as TGTGCCACCAGCAGAGGTCAAGGACAGGGGGCAGGGAACACTGAAGCTTTCTTT. It translates to CATSRGQGQGAGNTEAFF. The whole variable domain, remainder taken from reference TRBV15 and TRBJ1-1, is DAMVIQNPRYQVTQFGKPVTLSCSQTLNHNVMYWYQQKSSQAPKLLFHYYDKDFNNEADTPDNFQSRRPNTSFCFLDIRSPGLGDTAMYLCATSRGQGQGAGNTEAFFGQGTRLTVV.

In its sample, this clone was seen a few times. In DNA, the CDR3 is TGTGCCAGCAGCAGCGTACCGGGACAAAACTACGAGCAGTACGTC. Protein sequence: CASSSVPGQNYEQYV. The rearrangement uses TRBV7-9 and TRBJ2-7; TRBD1 is a possible D gene (6 bases). Germline CDR1 SEHNR, CDR2 FQNEAQ (reference sequence). The CDR3 extends over 15 amino acids. V was shortened by 5 bases and J by 3 bases, with 17 bases between the two germline ends.

The rearrangement uses TRBV10-2 and TRBJ1-3, with D tentatively TRBD1 (6 bases). The CDR3 contains 18 residues. V shed 7 bases and J shed 0 bases, with 22 bases lying between them. Germline values: CDR1 WSHSY, CDR2 SAAADI. CDR3 sequence reads: CASNRDGQGRGSGNTIYF. CDR3 coding DNA: TGCGCCAGCAACCGGGACGGTCAGGGCAGGGGCTCTGGAAACACCATATATTTT.

The CDR3: CASSVGRGPPGGYTF. The DNA of the CDR3 is TGTGCCAGTAGTGTTGGAAGGGGGCCGCCGGGTGGCTACACCTTC. V gene TRBV19 combines with J gene TRBJ1-2; 7 bases align to TRBD1. This CDR3 contains 15 residues. V lost 5 bases, J lost 7 bases, and 13 bases stayed unmatched. Germline loops: CDR1 LNHDA, CDR2 SQIVND (reference sequence).

The rearrangement uses TRBV6-1 and TRBJ2-3, with D maybe TRBD2 (6 bases). With 2 bases removed from V and 3 bases from J, the gap between germline ends came to 15 bases. This CDR3 region has 16 residues. Germline-derived CDR1 and CDR2 are MNHNS and SASEGT. In DNA form, the CDR3 reads TGTGCCAGCAGTGAATGGGAGGTTTTAGCAACAGATACGCAGTATTTT. Residues: CASSEWEVLATDTQYF.

The J gene is TRBJ2-6, the V gene TRBV24-1, with D possibly TRBD2 on 6 matching bases. This CDR3 is built from 15 residues. The ends were cut back, 2 bases at V and 2 bases at J, with 6 bases in the middle. Germline V gene sequence: CDR1 KGHDR, CDR2 SFDVKD. The chain's CDR3 is CATSDSGAGANVLTF. CDR3 nucleotide sequence: TGTGCCACCAGTGATTCGGGGGCTGGGGCCAACGTCCTGACTTTC.

This sequence joins TRBV11-3 and TRBJ1-1; D is ambiguous. Per germline, CDR1 SGHNT and CDR2 YENEEA. V gave up 1 base and J gave up 1 base, with 4 bases separating them. This CDR3 is 13 amino acids long. Written as DNA, the CDR3 is TGTGCCAGCAGCTTAGGGCCGAACACTGAAGCTTTCTTT. Encoded protein: CASSLGPNTEAFF.

V and J are TRBV29-1 and TRBJ2-3, with TRBD2 matching over 11 bases. The CDR3 totals 15 residues. The germline gives CDR1 SQVTM, CDR2 ANQGSEA. The V gene end was trimmed by 5 bases and the J gene end by 4 bases; junction bases not matched to a gene: 8. CDR3 DNA sequence: TGCAGCGTTAAGACTAGCGGGGAGGCTGCAGATACGCAGTATTTT. Translated: CSVKTSGEAADTQYF.

This clone appeared a single time. This chain links TRBV30 with TRBJ2-6; tentative D call: TRBD2 (6 bases). The CDR3 loop spans 16 amino acids. The V gene lost 4 bases and the J gene lost 4 bases, with 17 bases spanning the gap. Germline CDR1 GTSNPN, CDR2 SVGIG (reference sequence). Written as DNA, the CDR3 is TGTGCCTGGACCAATCGGGGGAAGTCGGGGGCCAACGTCCTGACTTTC. Its translation: CAWTNRGKSGANVLTF.

The chain links TRBV19 to TRBJ1-5, with D tentatively TRBD1 (6 bases). V was pared by 0 bases and J by 0 bases, with 9 bases between. Germline CDR1 reads LNHDA; CDR2 reads SQIVND (reference sequence). This CDR3 comprises 16 residues. CDR3 nucleotide sequence: TGTGCCAGTAGTATAGATGGGACACATAGCAATCAGCCCCAGCATTTT. Protein product: CASSIDGTHSNQPQHF.

This clone has more than one count but fewer than ten. The chain joins TRBV7-2 to TRBJ1-6; possible D gene TRBD1, 5 bases. CDR3 length: 15 residues. CDR1 SGHTA and CDR2 FQGNSA come from the germline V gene. Trimming left V 5 bases short and J 7 bases short, with 15 bases between. CDR3 sequence reads: CASSAGQGFNSPLHF. In DNA, the CDR3 is TGTGCCAGCAGCGCCGGCCAGGGTTTCAATTCACCCCTCCACTTT.

The rearrangement links TRBV6-1 to TRBJ1-2; no clear D. This CDR3 has 14 amino acids. Trimming pared 2 bases from V and 8 bases from J, leaving 15 bases between. The germline V gene encodes CDR1 MNHNS and CDR2 SASEGT. In DNA form, the CDR3 reads TGTGCCAGCAGTGAAAATTGGTCGGGAGGCGGCTACACCTTC. It yields the protein CASSENWSGGGYTF.